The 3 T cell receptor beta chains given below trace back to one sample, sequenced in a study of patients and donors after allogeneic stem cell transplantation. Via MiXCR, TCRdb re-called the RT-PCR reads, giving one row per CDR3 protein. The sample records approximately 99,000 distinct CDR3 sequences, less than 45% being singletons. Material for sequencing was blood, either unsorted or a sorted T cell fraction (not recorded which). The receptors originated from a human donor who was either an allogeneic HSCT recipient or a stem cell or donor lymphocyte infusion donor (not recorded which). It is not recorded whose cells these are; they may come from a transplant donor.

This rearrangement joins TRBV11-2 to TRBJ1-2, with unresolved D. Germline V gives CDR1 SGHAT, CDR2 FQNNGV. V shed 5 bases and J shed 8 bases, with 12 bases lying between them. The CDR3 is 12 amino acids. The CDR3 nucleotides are TGTGCCAGCAGCCCGAGACGGGAAGGCTACACCTTC. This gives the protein CASSPRREGYTF.

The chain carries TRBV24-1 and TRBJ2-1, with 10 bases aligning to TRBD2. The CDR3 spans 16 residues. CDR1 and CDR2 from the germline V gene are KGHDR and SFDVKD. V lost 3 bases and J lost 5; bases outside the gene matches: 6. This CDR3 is CATSDPGTSANNEQFF. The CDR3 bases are TGTGCCACCAGTGATCCCGGGACTAGCGCTAACAATGAGCAGTTCTTC.

CDR3 coding DNA: TGCAGTGCTAGAGAACCGGGACTAGCGGGCTACGAGCAGTACTTC. Protein product: CSAREPGLAGYEQYF. The chain recombines TRBV20-1 with TRBJ2-7; 12 bases fit TRBD2. The CDR3 runs to 15 residues. Trimming removed 0 bases from V and 3 bases from J; junction bases left unmatched: 3. The germline gives CDR1 DFQATT, CDR2 SNEGSKA (reference sequence).